The 6 T cell receptor beta chains below all came from one sample that was sequenced in a study of blood T cell repertoires in COVID-19. Measured with immunoSEQ multiplex PCR; TCRdb has only the in-frame clones, and not every one. The repertoire includes fewer than 450,000 clones, about 90% of them detected once, and about 0.6% sits in the top ten. The sample comprised PBMCs or T cells enriched from blood (not recorded which). Source of these receptors: a man in his late teens or twenties who had recovered from COVID-19.

This chain connects TRBV10-2 to TRBJ1-1, with TRBD1 as a possible D gene (5 bases). Germline CDR1 and CDR2: WSHSY and SAAADI. Trimming removed 5 bases at V and 1 base at J, with 8 bases between. The CDR3 runs to 13 residues. Written as DNA, the CDR3 is TGCGCCAGCAGTTTCGGGGGGAACACTGAAGCTTTCTTT. Protein: CASSFGGNTEAFF.

The chain joins TRBV10-1 to TRBJ1-5; D not certain. The germline gives CDR1 WNHNN, CDR2 SYGVQD (reference sequence). The CDR3 has 13 amino acids. Trimming left V 10 bases short and J 4 bases short, with 14 bases between. CDR3 nucleotide sequence: TGCGCCACCTCTCCGGGAGGAAATCAGCCCCAGCATTTT. Its protein is CATSPGGNQPQHF.

The J gene is TRBJ2-1, the V gene TRBV4-1; D not certain. The CDR3 length is 15 residues. Trimming cost V 4 bases and J 0 bases, with 10 bases left between them. CDR1 MGHRA and CDR2 YSYEKL come from the germline V gene. For the CDR3, the DNA is TGCGCCAGCAGCCGGGTGCGGAGCTCCTACAATGAGCAGTTCTTC. Amino acids: CASSRVRSSYNEQFF.

The CDR3 protein is CASRTTSTANTGELFF. The CDR3 DNA is TGCGCCAGCAGGACAACTAGCACAGCGAACACCGGGGAGCTGTTTTTT. The chain recombines TRBV5-1 with TRBJ2-2, with D perhaps matching TRBD2 (6 bases). The V end was cut by 5 bases, the J end by 0 bases, with 14 bases between. The germline CDR1 and CDR2 sequences are SGHRS and YFSETQ. This CDR3 is 16 amino acids long.

V is TRBV18 and J is TRBJ1-5, with 7 bases aligning to TRBD1. CDR1 is KGHSH and CDR2 is LQKENI in the germline V gene. The CDR3 runs 16 residues. With 2 bases clipped from V and 3 bases from J, the junction kept 7 bases outside the gene matches. The chain's CDR3 is CASSPLGQVYNQPQHF. The CDR3 DNA reads as TGTGCCAGCTCACCATTAGGACAGGTTTACAATCAGCCCCAGCATTTT.

This chain connects TRBV28 to TRBJ2-6; tentatively, D is TRBD2 (6 bases). Germline V gene lookup returns CDR1 MDHEN and CDR2 SYDVKM. V was clipped by 5 bases and J by 2 bases, with 13 bases between them. This CDR3 spans 16 amino acids. The CDR3 sequence: CASSPRGSPGANVLTF. The CDR3 DNA is TGTGCCAGCAGTCCCCGGGGGAGTCCTGGGGCCAACGTCCTGACTTTC.